Sequencing of this T cell receptor (beta chain) was carried out in a study of T cell changes during pregnancy in multiple sclerosis. Using immunoSEQ multiplex PCR, the repertoire was profiled, and TCRdb retains in-frame clones only, with some absent. The top ten hold about 1.5% of the sample, which has approximately 110,000 clones, about 93% seen once. This sequence originates from a female donor with multiple sclerosis, enrolled in a pregnancy study. Specimen: peripheral blood, collected in the third trimester of pregnancy.

The DNA of the CDR3 is TGTGCCAGCAGCGCGTGGGGGGTAGACACAGATACGCAGTATTTT. Amino acids: CASSAWGVDTDTQYF. This chain links TRBV9 with TRBJ2-3; a weak D match, TRBD2 (6 bases). Trimming took 3 bases from V and 2 from J, leaving 13 bases between them. Looked up from germline, CDR1 is SGDLS and CDR2 is YYNGEE. The CDR3 length is 15 residues.